This T cell receptor beta chain appears in the sequencing data of a study of early T cells in non-severe SARS-CoV-2 infection. The CDR3 contains 14 residues. Germline V CDR1 and CDR2: MNHEY, SVGAGI. The trim removed 2 bases at V and 5 bases at J, leaving 6 bases unmatched. Ten or more counts support this clonotype. TCRdb re-called the 5' RACE reads through MiXCR, storing one row per CDR3 protein. The repertoire has fewer than 20,000 distinct CDR3 sequences, roughly 6.1% of them found once; the top ten carry 6.3%. V gene TRBV6-5 combines with J gene TRBJ2-7, with 7 bases identical to TRBD1. The receptor was derived from an adult who was a healthcare worker with PCR-confirmed SARS-CoV-2 infection or an uninfected control (not recorded which). The sequencing sample was made of whole blood. This CDR3 reads CASSYDRANHEQYF. In DNA, the CDR3 is TGTGCCAGCAGTTACGACAGGGCTAACCACGAGCAGTACTTC.